This T cell receptor (beta chain) comes out of a study of breast tumors, draining lymph nodes, adjacent tissues. Broader study findings: Most tumor T cells seemingly derive from lymph node, then expand in tumor. Compared with lymph nodes, tumors were less diverse; compared with nontumor tissue, more.

Breast cancer patients provided tissue from their axillary draining lymph nodes. This clonotype was detected ten times or more. Its antigen is still unknown. The CDR3 consists of 13 residues. The germline V gene encodes CDR1 DFQATT and CDR2 SNEGSKA (reference sequence). The trim removed 5 bases at V and 7 bases at J, leaving 6 bases unmatched. TCRdb fed the multiplex PCR reads into MiXCR, producing one record per CDR3 protein. Of around 140,000 distinct CDR3 sequences listed, approximately 20% were seen once; the top ten hold roughly 2.6%. The receptor's source is a female donor with breast cancer. Some clones in this sample may be carry-over from other donors' samples. The chain is built from TRBV20-1 and TRBJ1-3, with 9 bases fitting TRBD1. Sample: axillary lymph node tissue. CDR3 sequence (DNA): TGCAGTGCTTCACAGGGGGCCATGAACACCATATATTTT. Amino acid sequence: CSASQGAMNTIYF.